The 26 T cell receptor beta chains reported below all come from one sample, sequenced in a study of blood T cell repertoires in COVID-19. This table comes from immunoSEQ multiplex PCR, and its TCRdb copy is limited to in-frame clones, with some not included. The data contain 100,000 to 150,000 clones, around 70% of them singletons. The sequenced material came from peripheral blood. The origin of the receptors is a man of 80 years or more with COVID-19, enrolled during active disease.

The V call is TRBV2, the J call TRBJ1-2; perhaps TRBD1 as D (6 bases). Germline V gives CDR1 SNHLY, CDR2 FYNNEI. The CDR3 sequence is 16 residues long. Trimming cost V 3 bases and J 4 bases, with 18 bases left between them. The CDR3 DNA sequence: TGTGCCAGCAGTGAGGACTCGTACGCAGGGGCCTATGGCTACACCTTC. Its protein is CASSEDSYAGAYGYTF. Together with reference TRBV2 and TRBJ1-2, the CDR3 gives the full variable domain: EPEVTQTPSHQVTQMGQEVILRCVPISNHLYFYWYRQILGQKVEFLVSFYNNEISEKSEIFDDQFSVERPDGSNFTLKIRSTKLEDSAMYFCASSEDSYAGAYGYTFGSGTRLTVV.

This chain uses TRBV12-3 or TRBV12-4 with TRBJ1-2; D is possibly TRBD1 (6 bases). Trimming cost V 6 bases and J 4 bases, with 12 bases left between them. This CDR3 comprises 13 residues. For the CDR3, the DNA is TGTGCCAGCAGCCCGCAGGGGTTCTATGGCTACACCTTC. It encodes CASSPQGFYGYTF.

CDR3 in DNA: TGTGCCAGTAGTATAGACAGCTATGGCTACACCTTC. Translation gives CASSIDSYGYTF. This rearrangement joins TRBV19 to TRBJ1-2; D remains ambiguous. CDR3 length: 12 amino acids. Germline CDR1 is LNHDA and CDR2 is SQIVND (reference sequence). Trimming pared 0 bases from V and 4 bases from J, leaving 3 bases between.

This clone was seen more than once but under ten times. The chain has TRBV2 and TRBJ2-2; TRBD1 aligns across 7 bases. V shed 2 bases, J shed 6 bases, and the junction held 3 bases outside the gene matches. CDR3 length: 14 residues. Germline CDR1 reads SNHLY; CDR2 reads FYNNEI. The CDR3 DNA reads TGTGCCAGCAGTGAAACAGGGGTGGCCGGGGAGCTGTTTTTT. This encodes CASSETGVAGELFF.

Points on this clone: Germline and junction disagree at one end, which may indicate a read error. The sample carries other DNA sequences with the same CDR3. The J gene is TRBJ2-7, the V gene TRBV28; 8 bases are a match to TRBD1. The CDR3 is 14 amino acids. CDR1 and CDR2 (germline): MDHEN, SYDVKM. The CDR3 region has the DNA TGTGCCAGCAGCCGACAGGGGAGCTCCTACGAACAGTACTTC. It codes for CASSRQGSSYEQYF. The variable domain in full, completed from reference TRBV28 and TRBJ2-7, reads DVKVTQSSRYLVKRTGEKVFLECVQDMDHENMFWYRQDPGLGLRLIYFSYDVKMKEKGDIPEGYSVSREKKERFSLILESASTNQTSMYLCASSRQGSSYEQYFGPGTRLTVT.

This sequence joins TRBV4-3 and TRBJ2-2, with 9 bases matching TRBD2. Trimming at V came to 3 bases and at J to 2 bases, leaving 4 bases not matched to a gene. The germline V gene has CDR1 LGHNA and CDR2 YSLEER. The CDR3 covers 16 residues. CDR3 nucleotide sequence: TGCGCCAGCAGCCAGGGACTAGCCGATAACACCGGGGAGCTGTTTTTT. It codes for CASSQGLADNTGELFF.

The rearrangement joins TRBV29-1 to TRBJ1-5; possibly TRBD1 for D (6 bases). Looked up from germline, CDR1 is SQVTM and CDR2 is ANQGSEA. V was clipped by 4 bases and J by 6 bases, with 13 bases between them. CDR3 size: 13 residues. CDR3 sequence (DNA): TGCAGCGTTGCAGGGGCGGCTGGTCAGCCCCAGCATTTT. Its translation is CSVAGAAGQPQHF.

The rearrangement links TRBV3-1 (or the pseudogene TRBV3-2) to TRBJ1-2; D is uncertain. Trimming shortened V by 0 bases and J by 1 base, and 6 bases separated the two germline ends. The CDR3 is made up of 14 amino acids. Looked up from germline, CDR1 is LGHDT and CDR2 is YNNKEL (reference sequence). The CDR3: CASSQDRNNYGYTF. DNA for the CDR3: TGTGCCAGCAGCCAAGACAGGAATAACTATGGCTACACCTTC.

The rearrangement joins TRBV5-5 to TRBJ1-2; 7 bases are shared with TRBD1. The V gene's germline CDR1 is SGHKS and CDR2 YYEKEE (reference sequence). The CDR3 covers 15 residues. V lost 4 bases, J lost 0 bases, and 6 bases stayed unmatched. CDR3 nucleotide sequence: TGTGCCAGCAGCGCACGGGACAGAACTAACTATGGCTACACCTTC. As protein: CASSARDRTNYGYTF.

The genes are TRBV6-5 and TRBJ1-6; 7 nucleotides align to TRBD1. V gave up 6 bases and J gave up 6 bases; unmatched junction bases: 8. This CDR3 region has 15 residues. CDR1 and CDR2 (germline): MNHEY, SVGAGI. The CDR3 region has the DNA TGTGCCAGCAGGTTGGGACAGACTTTTAATTCACCCCTCCACTTT. Translated: CASRLGQTFNSPLHF.

The chain carries TRBV5-5 and TRBJ2-1, with 15 bases fitting TRBD2. From germline, CDR1 is SGHKS and CDR2 YYEKEE (reference sequence). J was trimmed by 9 bases and V by 1 base; bases with no gene match: 8. The CDR3 is made up of 17 amino acids. CDR3 region: CASSLSGLAGGRSEQFF. The DNA of the CDR3 is TGTGCCAGCAGCTTGTCGGGACTAGCGGGAGGCCGCAGTGAGCAGTTCTTC.

V usage is TRBV10-1 and J usage is TRBJ2-1; D is possibly TRBD1 (5 bases). Germline V gene sequence: CDR1 WNHNN, CDR2 SYGVQD (reference sequence). The CDR3 is made up of 15 amino acids. The ends were cut back, 8 bases at V and 5 bases at J, with 19 bases in the middle. DNA for the CDR3: TGCGCCAGCCCGTGGGGAACAGGACGAAACAATGAGCAGTTCTTC. Protein sequence: CASPWGTGRNNEQFF.

This sequence joins TRBV7-3 and TRBJ1-2; 7 bases match TRBD1. The CDR3 is made up of 16 amino acids. With 4 bases clipped from V and 2 bases from J, the junction kept 10 bases outside the gene matches. The germline CDR1 and CDR2 sequences are SGHTA and FQGTGA. This chain's CDR3 is CASSSMGQPLNYGYTF. CDR3 DNA sequence: TGTGCCAGCAGCTCCATGGGACAGCCGCTAAACTATGGCTACACCTTC.

The chain employs TRBV19 and TRBJ2-1, with no clear D. V was cut by 9 bases and J by 4 bases, with 7 bases left in between. The CDR3 length is 11 residues. Germline V gene lookup returns CDR1 LNHDA and CDR2 SQIVND (reference sequence). This chain's CDR3 is CASTFYNEQFF. The CDR3 region has the DNA TGTGCCAGCACATTTTACAATGAGCAGTTCTTC.

This chain links TRBV10-3 with TRBJ2-7; 8 nucleotides line up with TRBD2. In germline, CDR1 is ENHRY, CDR2 SYGVKD. V trimming: 6 bases; J trimming: 4 bases; junction bases outside the gene matches: 14. The CDR3 covers 16 residues. This CDR3 is CAIRQTVGLATYEQYF. In nucleotides, the CDR3 is TGTGCCATCAGGCAGACTGTTGGACTAGCTACGTACGAGCAGTACTTC.

Only a few counts were recorded for this clone. V is TRBV5-5 and J is TRBJ1-5, with 9 positions matching TRBD1. Looked up from germline, CDR1 is SGHKS and CDR2 is YYEKEE (reference sequence). CDR3 length: 16 amino acids. Trimming cost V 4 bases and J 0 bases; bases outside gene matches: 5. The CDR3 DNA sequence: TGTGCCAGCAGCATAGGGACAGGGCATAGCAATCAGCCCCAGCATTTT. Protein product: CASSIGTGHSNQPQHF. The variable domain in full, with the rest retrieved from reference TRBV5-5 and TRBJ1-5, is DAGVTQSPTHLIKTRGQQVTLRCSPISGHKSVSWYQQVLGQGPQFIFQYYEKEERGRGNFPDRFSARQFPNYSSELNVNALLLGDSALYLCASSIGTGHSNQPQHFGDGTRLSIL.

The chain uses TRBV11-2 and TRBJ2-2; TRBD1 agrees at 8 bases. Per the germline V gene, CDR1 is SGHAT and CDR2 is FQNNGV. CDR3 length: 17 amino acids. The J segment lost 3 bases and the V segment lost 5 bases, leaving 11 bases of the junction unmatched. The CDR3 spells CASSETRQGIYTGELFF. The CDR3 region has the DNA TGTGCCAGCAGCGAAACACGACAGGGGATTTACACCGGGGAGCTGTTTTTT.

This chain joins TRBV11-3 and TRBJ2-7, with D unresolved. V was shortened by 5 bases and J by 7 bases, with 12 bases between the two germline ends. The CDR3 spans 12 residues. Germline V CDR1 and CDR2: SGHNT, YENEEA. The DNA for the CDR3 is TGTGCCAGCAGCCACATAACCACGGAGCAGTACTTC. It encodes CASSHITTEQYF.

This clone occurred once. The V call is TRBV27, the J call TRBJ1-5, with D perhaps TRBD1 (6 bases). Between the trimmed V and J ends, which lost 5 bases and 0 bases, there was a span of 11 bases. CDR3 size: 15 residues. Germline assignment: CDR1 MNHEY and CDR2 SMNVEV (reference sequence). The DNA of the CDR3 is TGTGCCAGCAGTACACAGGGATATAGCAATCAGCCCCAGCATTTT. It specifies CASSTQGYSNQPQHF.

V gene TRBV28 combines with J gene TRBJ1-2; D perhaps matches TRBD1 (5 bases). The ends were cut back, 2 bases at V and 8 bases at J, with 12 bases in the middle. The germline gives CDR1 MDHEN, CDR2 SYDVKM. The CDR3 contains 13 residues. The CDR3 DNA follows: TGTGCCAGCAGTTTAGTAGGGGTGGGAGGCTACACCTTC. Protein sequence: CASSLVGVGGYTF.

This chain uses TRBV28 with TRBJ2-3; a possible D gene is TRBD2 (5 bases). V lost 3 bases and J lost 2, with 12 bases in between. The CDR3 spans 15 residues. Germline-derived CDR1 and CDR2 are MDHEN and SYDVKM. CDR3 sequence: CASSFLGGNTDTQYF. The DNA of the CDR3 is TGTGCCAGCAGTTTCTTAGGAGGAAACACAGATACGCAGTATTTT.

V is TRBV5-1 and J is TRBJ1-1, with 7 bases matching TRBD1. CDR1 is SGHRS, CDR2 YFSETQ, per germline. After removal of 4 bases from V and 2 bases from J, the junction contained 5 bases not matched to a gene. The CDR3 covers 14 residues. The chain's CDR3 is CASSLRDSNTEAFF. The CDR3, as DNA: TGCGCCAGCAGCCTCCGGGACAGCAACACTGAAGCTTTCTTT.

The J gene is TRBJ2-1, the V gene TRBV6-2 or TRBV6-3, with 10 bases fitting TRBD2. The CDR3 contains 14 residues. Per the germline V gene, CDR1 is MNHEY and CDR2 is SVGEGT. V was pared by 5 bases and J by 7 bases, with 5 bases of the junction left unmatched. CDR3 sequence: CASSSGRASNEQFF. The CDR3 coding sequence is TGTGCCAGCAGTAGCGGGAGGGCCAGTAATGAGCAGTTCTTC.

The chain is built from TRBV3-1 (or the pseudogene TRBV3-2) and TRBJ1-4; D is unclear. CDR1 and CDR2 from the germline V gene are LGHDT and YNNKEL (reference sequence). V was cut by 4 bases and J by 8 bases, with 11 bases left in between. This CDR3 comprises 13 residues. CDR3 loop: CASSPPEREKLFF. CDR3 DNA: TGTGCCAGCAGCCCCCCCGAGCGAGAAAAACTGTTTTTT.

This chain joins TRBV9 and TRBJ1-2, with a tentative D call TRBD1 (5 bases). V lost 4 bases and J lost 4, with 17 bases in between. The CDR3 is 15 amino acids. The germline CDR1 and CDR2 sequences are SGDLS and YYNGEE. The CDR3 loop is CASSPGWGAVYGYTF. For the CDR3, the DNA is TGTGCCAGCAGCCCCGGGTGGGGCGCGGTCTATGGCTACACCTTC.

This clone was recorded only once. V is TRBV4-1 and J is TRBJ1-5, with 11 bases identical to TRBD1. Germline V gene lookup returns CDR1 MGHRA and CDR2 YSYEKL. This CDR3 comprises 15 residues. V shed 4 bases and J 6 bases; nucleotides not matched to a gene: 5. The CDR3 loop is CASSPRTGGGQPQHF. The CDR3 DNA reads TGCGCCAGCAGCCCCAGGACAGGGGGCGGTCAGCCCCAGCATTTT.